What follows are 14 T cell receptor beta chains derived from one specimen sequenced in a study of human T cells and chemical hapten exposure (dated by TCRdb to the early 2020s). Receptor amplification or capture employed RACE. Sequenced using a NextSeq 500. TCRdb reworked the public reads: Q25 trimming with fastp, MiXCR clone assembly, productive beta chains retained. A single entry per CDR3 protein holds the most common genes and DNA from its merged rows. For this sample the table gives fewer than 90,000 distinct CDR3 sequences, of which about 6.6% were detected only once. Of the sample, 1% to 1.5% is held by the ten largest clones. The time point label of this sample denotes: patch test 2, 6 weeks after DPC sensitization. The sample's treatment or condition, from its label and the paper: therapeutic diphenylcyclopropenone sensitization with weekly scalp DPC. The starting material was whole blood, obtained in connection with sensitization to the hapten diphenylcyclopropenone (DPC). All receptors come from a woman aged 25 to 39 with alopecia areata. Some clones in this sample may be carry-over from other donors' samples.

Ten or more counts support this clonotype. This chain joins TRBV24-1 and TRBJ2-5, with 11 bases identical to TRBD1. The CDR3 length is 15 residues. V gave up 4 bases and J gave up 4 bases; unmatched junction bases: 4. Germline assignment: CDR1 KGHDR and CDR2 SFDVKD. In nucleotides, the CDR3 is TGTGCCACCAGTGAAGGGACAGGGGGTCGAGAGACCCAGTACTTC. It encodes CATSEGTGGRETQYF.

This clonotype was observed at least ten times. This chain uses TRBV3-1 with TRBJ2-2, with 8 positions matching TRBD1. With V trimmed by 6 bases and J by 5 bases, 11 bases remained unmatched. This CDR3 contains 16 residues. Germline CDR1 LGHDT, CDR2 YNNKEL (reference sequence). CDR3 bases: TGTGCCAGCAGACAGACGGGACAGGTGGTAACCGGGGAGCTGTTTTTT. Translation gives CASRQTGQVVTGELFF. The complete variable domain, with remaining parts taken from reference TRBV3-1 and TRBJ2-2, reads DTAVSQTPKYLVTQMGNDKSIKCEQNLGHDTMYWYKQDSKKFLKIMFSYNNKELIINETVPNRFSPKSPDKAHLNLHINSLELGDSAVYFCASRQTGQVVTGELFFGEGSRLTVL.

This clonotype was observed at least ten times. The rearrangement links TRBV7-3 to TRBJ2-3; D gene ambiguous. CDR3 length equals 13 residues. Trimming left V 8 bases short and J 2 bases short, with 11 bases between. The germline CDR1 and CDR2 sequences are SGHTA and FQGTGA. The CDR3 sequence is CASRGLPTDTQYF. In DNA, the CDR3 is TGTGCCAGCCGAGGCCTGCCCACAGATACGCAGTATTTT.

Ten or more counts support this clonotype. This chain uses TRBV3-1 with TRBJ2-5, with 9 bases matching TRBD1. The CDR3 spans 18 residues. The V segment lost 4 bases and the J segment 1 base; nucleotides outside the gene matches: 13. Per the germline V gene, CDR1 is LGHDT and CDR2 is YNNKEL (reference sequence). CDR3 bases: TGTGCCAGCAGCCCCTACCCCTCCGGGACAGGGATCCAAGAGACCCAGTACTTC. It translates to CASSPYPSGTGIQETQYF.

This clonotype was picked up many times. CDR3 loop: CASSHGSTQYF. The CDR3 DNA reads TGTGCCAGCAGCCATGGGAGTACGCAGTATTTT. This chain connects TRBV14 to TRBJ2-3; TRBD2 is a possible D gene (5 bases). Germline CDR1 SGHDN, CDR2 FVKESK. The CDR3 consists of 11 residues. Trimming pared 3 bases from V and 8 bases from J, leaving 6 bases between.

This chain uses TRBV2 with TRBJ2-3, with 9 bases identical to TRBD2. The CDR3 spans 16 residues. V was clipped by 7 bases and J by 2 bases; unmatched bases: 10. Germline V gene sequence: CDR1 SNHLY, CDR2 FYNNEI. DNA of the CDR3: TGTGCCAGCACCGAGGGAGAGCGGGGGGCCACAGATACGCAGTATTTT. Protein product: CASTEGERGATDTQYF.

This clonotype was recorded many times. The chain uses TRBV7-2 and TRBJ1-2; 7 bases match TRBD1. J was trimmed by 2 bases and V by 5 bases; bases with no gene match: 8. Germline CDR1 and CDR2: SGHTA and FQGNSA. CDR3 length equals 15 residues. CDR3 protein: CASSLRRGRNYGYTF. The CDR3 DNA follows: TGTGCCAGCAGCCTTCGAAGGGGGCGGAACTATGGCTACACCTTC.

This clonotype was recorded many times. This sequence joins TRBV9 and TRBJ1-3; D uncertain. Trimming cost V 3 bases and J 0 bases, with 10 bases left between them. There are 15 residues in the CDR3. CDR1 and CDR2 from the germline V gene are SGDLS and YYNGEE. The DNA for the CDR3 is TGTGCCAGCAGCGGTGGACCCTACTCTGGAAACACCATATATTTT. It specifies CASSGGPYSGNTIYF.

This clonotype was found a few times. The genes are TRBV20-1 and TRBJ2-7, with 7 bases identical to TRBD2. The germline V gene encodes CDR1 DFQATT and CDR2 SNEGSKA (reference sequence). There are 12 residues in the CDR3. Losses at the gene ends were 5 bases for V and 6 bases for J; bases not matched to a gene: 7. CDR3 DNA: TGCAGTGCTCGACTAGCTCTATCCGAGCAGTACTTC. The encoded protein is CSARLALSEQYF.

The rearrangement links TRBV20-1 to TRBJ2-7, with TRBD1 identical over 11 bases. CDR3 length equals 14 residues. The trim removed 5 bases at V and 1 base at J, leaving 4 bases unmatched. Germline CDR1 DFQATT, CDR2 SNEGSKA (reference sequence). The CDR3 region is CSAAGTGGSYEQYF. CDR3 nucleotide sequence: TGCAGTGCTGCCGGGACAGGGGGATCCTACGAGCAGTACTTC.

This clonotype was counted a few times. The chain recombines TRBV6-5 with TRBJ1-1; no clear D gene. Germline CDR1 and CDR2: MNHEY and SVGAGI. The CDR3 is 16 residues long. V was cut by 0 bases and J by 2 bases, with 13 bases left in between. CDR3 sequence reads: CASSYSKMWANTEAFF. The CDR3 DNA follows: TGTGCCAGCAGTTACTCGAAGATGTGGGCAAACACTGAAGCTTTCTTT.

This clonotype has at least ten counts. The J gene is TRBJ1-5, the V gene TRBV29-1; 12 bases fit TRBD1. Per the germline V gene, CDR1 is SQVTM and CDR2 is ANQGSEA. The length of the CDR3 is 13 residues. V shed 6 bases, J shed 6 bases, and the junction held 3 bases outside the gene matches. The CDR3, as DNA: TGCAGCGTGGGACAGGGGGCCGGTCAGCCCCAGCATTTT. This sequence encodes CSVGQGAGQPQHF. The full variable domain, rest sourced from reference TRBV29-1 and TRBJ1-5, is SAVISQKPSRDICQRGTSLTIQCQVDSQVTMMFWYRQQPGQSLTLIATANQGSEATYESGFVIDKFPISRPNLTFSTLTVSNMSPEDSSIYLCSVGQGAGQPQHFGDGTRLSIL.

This clonotype was picked up many times. V gene TRBV11-3 combines with J gene TRBJ2-3; the match to TRBD1 covers 8 bases. The CDR3 length is 15 residues. Germline loops: CDR1 SGHNT, CDR2 YENEEA. J was trimmed by 2 bases and V by 1 base; bases with no gene match: 2. The DNA of the CDR3 is TGTGCCAGCAGCTTAGGACAGGGGCACACAGATACGCAGTATTTT. This translates into CASSLGQGHTDTQYF.

This clonotype was counted many times. This chain uses TRBV2 with TRBJ2-1; 11 bases map to TRBD2. CDR3 length equals 15 residues. Germline V lookup: CDR1 SNHLY, CDR2 FYNNEI. With 5 bases clipped from V and 4 bases from J, the junction kept 4 bases outside the gene matches. The CDR3 is CASSLLAGDYNEQFF. The CDR3, as DNA: TGTGCCAGCAGTCTACTAGCGGGGGATTACAATGAGCAGTTCTTC.